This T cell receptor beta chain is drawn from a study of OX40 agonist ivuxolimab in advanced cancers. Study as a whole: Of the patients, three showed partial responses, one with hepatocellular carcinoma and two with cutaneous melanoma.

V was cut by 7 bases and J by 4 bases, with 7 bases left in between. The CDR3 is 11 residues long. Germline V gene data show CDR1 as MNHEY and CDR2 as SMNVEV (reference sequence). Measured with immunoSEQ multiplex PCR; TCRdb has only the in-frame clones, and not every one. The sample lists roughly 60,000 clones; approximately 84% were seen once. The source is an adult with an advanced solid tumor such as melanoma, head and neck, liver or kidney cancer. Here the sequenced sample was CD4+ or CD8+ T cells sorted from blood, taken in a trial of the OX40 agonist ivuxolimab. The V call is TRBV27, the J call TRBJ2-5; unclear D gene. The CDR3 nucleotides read TGTGCCAGCACCTCCGGAGAGACCCAGTACTTC. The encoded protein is CASTSGETQYF.